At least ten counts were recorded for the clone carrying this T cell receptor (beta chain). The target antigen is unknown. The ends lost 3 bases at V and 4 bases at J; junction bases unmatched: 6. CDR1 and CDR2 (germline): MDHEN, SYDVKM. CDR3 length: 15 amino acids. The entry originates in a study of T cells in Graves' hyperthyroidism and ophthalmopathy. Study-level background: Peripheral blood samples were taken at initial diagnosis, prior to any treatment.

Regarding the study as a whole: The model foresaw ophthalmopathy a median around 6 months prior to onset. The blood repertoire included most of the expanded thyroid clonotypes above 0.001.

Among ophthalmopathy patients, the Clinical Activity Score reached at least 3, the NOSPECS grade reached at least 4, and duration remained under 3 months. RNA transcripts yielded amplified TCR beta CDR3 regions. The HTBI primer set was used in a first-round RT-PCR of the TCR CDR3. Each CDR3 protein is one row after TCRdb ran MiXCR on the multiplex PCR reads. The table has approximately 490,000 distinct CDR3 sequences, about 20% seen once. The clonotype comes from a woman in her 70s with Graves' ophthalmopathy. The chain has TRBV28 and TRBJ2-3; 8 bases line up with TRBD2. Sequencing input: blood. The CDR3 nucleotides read TGTGCCAGCAGTTTTTCCGGCGGGGGGCCAGATACGCAGTATTTT. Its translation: CASSFSGGGPDTQYF.